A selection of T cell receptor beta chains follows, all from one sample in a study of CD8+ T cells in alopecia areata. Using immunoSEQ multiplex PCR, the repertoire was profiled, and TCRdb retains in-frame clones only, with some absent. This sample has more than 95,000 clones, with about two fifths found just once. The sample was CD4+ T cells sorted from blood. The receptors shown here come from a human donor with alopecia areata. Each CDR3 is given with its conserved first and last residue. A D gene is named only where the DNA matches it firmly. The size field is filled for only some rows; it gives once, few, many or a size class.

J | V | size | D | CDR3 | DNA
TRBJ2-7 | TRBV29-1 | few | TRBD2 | CSAGLAGQGQYF | TGCAGCGCAGGACTAGCGGGACAGGGACAGTACTTC
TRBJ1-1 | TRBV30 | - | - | CAWSTGQGGTEAFF | TGTGCCTGGAGTACGGGACAAGGGGGGACTGAAGCTTTCTTT
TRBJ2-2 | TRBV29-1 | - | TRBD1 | CSVEDRLNTGELFF | TGCAGCGTTGAGGACAGGCTGAACACCGGGGAGCTGTTTTTT
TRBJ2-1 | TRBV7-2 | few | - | CASAPRPSSYNEQFF | TGTGCCAGTGCCCCTCGGCCGAGCTCCTACAATGAGCAGTTCTTC
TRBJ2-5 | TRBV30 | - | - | CAWTPASRETQYF | TGTGCCTGGACCCCCGCTAGCCGAGAGACCCAGTACTTC
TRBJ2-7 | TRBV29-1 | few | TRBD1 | CSVASQGSSYEQYF | TGCAGCGTTGCGTCACAGGGGAGTTCCTACGAGCAGTACTTC
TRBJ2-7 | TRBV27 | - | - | CASSFWDPYEQYF | TGTGCCAGCAGTTTCTGGGACCCCTACGAGCAGTACTTC
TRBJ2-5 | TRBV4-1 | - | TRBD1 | CASSQNRGQGGGETQYF | TGCGCCAGCAGCCAGAACCGGGGACAGGGAGGCGGAGAGACCCAGTACTTC
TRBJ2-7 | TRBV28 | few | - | CASSARRGRYEQYF | TGTGCCAGCAGTGCTCGCAGGGGAAGGTACGAGCAGTACTTC
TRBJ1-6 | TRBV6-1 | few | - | CASSDLNNSPLHF | TGTGCCAGCAGTGACCTTAATAATTCACCCCTCCACTTT
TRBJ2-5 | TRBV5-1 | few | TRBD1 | CASSIRQGTQQETQYF | TGCGCCAGCAGCATACGACAGGGGACACAACAAGAGACCCAGTACTTC
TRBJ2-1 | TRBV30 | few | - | CAWTYGSQLLSSYNEQFF | TGTGCCTGGACATACGGAAGCCAACTCCTATCCTCCTACAATGAGCAGTTCTTC
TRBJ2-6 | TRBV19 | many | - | CASSVLGVRSGANVLTF | TGTGCCAGTAGTGTCCTCGGGGTCCGCTCTGGGGCCAACGTCCTGACTTTC
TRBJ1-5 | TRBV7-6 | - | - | CASSLVSGSNQPQHF | TGTGCCAGCAGCTTAGTGTCAGGAAGCAATCAGCCCCAGCATTTT
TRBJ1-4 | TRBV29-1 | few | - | CSVGQGAEKLFF | TGCAGCGTTGGGCAGGGCGCGGAAAAACTGTTTTTT
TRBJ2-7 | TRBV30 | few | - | CASRVRQGGYEQYF | TGTGCCTCCCGGGTTCGGCAGGGTGGGTACGAGCAGTACTTC
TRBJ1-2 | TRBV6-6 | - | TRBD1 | CASSYSEGASGSGYTF | TGTGCCAGCAGTTACTCGGAGGGGGCTAGTGGCTCTGGCTACACCTTC
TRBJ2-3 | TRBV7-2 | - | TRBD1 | CASSLAGQGTDTQYF | TGTGCCAGCAGCTTAGCGGGACAGGGCACAGATACGCAGTATTTT
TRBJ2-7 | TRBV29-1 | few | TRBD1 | CSVELRGREQYF | TGCAGCGTTGAACTCAGGGGGCGCGAGCAGTACTTC
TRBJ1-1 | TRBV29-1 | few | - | CSVGLTGNTEAFF | TGCAGCGTCGGCCTCACAGGGAACACTGAAGCTTTCTTT
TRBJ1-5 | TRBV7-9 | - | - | CASSLSGGEGQPQHF | TGTGCCAGCAGCTTATCAGGAGGGGAGGGTCAGCCCCAGCATTTT
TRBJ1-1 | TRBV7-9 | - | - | CASSLVVTEAFF | TGTGCCAGCAGCTTAGTAGTCACTGAAGCTTTCTTT
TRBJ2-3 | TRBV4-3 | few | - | CASSQGGITDTQYF | TGCGCCAGCAGCCAAGGAGGGATCACAGATACGCAGTATTTT
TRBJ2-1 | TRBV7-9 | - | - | CASSRDANNEQFF | TGTGCCAGCAGCCGTGACGCGAACAATGAGCAGTTCTTC
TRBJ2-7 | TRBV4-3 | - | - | CASSQELGFGEQYF | TGCGCCAGCAGCCAAGAGCTAGGATTCGGCGAGCAGTACTTC
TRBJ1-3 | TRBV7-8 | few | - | CASSLALVPRASGNTIYF | TGTGCCAGCAGCTTAGCGCTAGTCCCCAGAGCCTCTGGAAACACCATATATTTT
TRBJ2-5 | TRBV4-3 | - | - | CASSSGQQETQYF | TGCGCCAGCAGCTCAGGGCAACAAGAGACCCAGTACTTC
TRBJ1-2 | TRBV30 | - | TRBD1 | CAWSPGQGYGYTF | TGTGCCTGGAGTCCCGGACAGGGCTATGGCTACACCTTC
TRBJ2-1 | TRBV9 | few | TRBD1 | CASSVSPQGDEQFF | TGTGCCAGCAGCGTCTCCCCTCAGGGGGATGAGCAGTTCTTC
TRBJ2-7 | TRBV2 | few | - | CASRALGERGEQYF | TGTGCCAGCAGGGCGCTGGGGGAGCGTGGCGAGCAGTACTTC
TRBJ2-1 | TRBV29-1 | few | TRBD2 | CSVEGLAGGYNEQFF | TGCAGCGTTGAAGGGCTAGCGGGAGGATACAATGAGCAGTTCTTC
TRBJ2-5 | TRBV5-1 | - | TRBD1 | CASSLGQVQETQYF | TGCGCCAGCAGCCTGGGACAGGTCCAAGAGACCCAGTACTTC
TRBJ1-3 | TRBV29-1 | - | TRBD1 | CSGKAGGRNTIYF | TGCAGCGGCAAGGCAGGGGGACGAAACACCATATATTTT
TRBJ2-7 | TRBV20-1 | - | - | CGLSQAYEQYF | TGCGGCCTTTCCCAAGCCTACGAGCAGTACTTC
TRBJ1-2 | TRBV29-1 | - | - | CSSIRLGTF | TGCAGCAGCATTCGGCTCGGCACCTTC
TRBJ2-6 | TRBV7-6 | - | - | CASSSLGSSGANVLTF | TGTGCCAGCAGCTCTCTGGGGAGCTCTGGGGCCAACGTCCTGACTTTC
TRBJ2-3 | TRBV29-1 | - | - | CSVDRPGTSTDTQYF | TGCAGCGTTGACCGTCCGGGAACCAGCACAGATACGCAGTATTTT
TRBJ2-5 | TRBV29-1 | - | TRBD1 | CSGTGTAGETQYF | TGCAGCGGAACCGGGACAGCAGGGGAGACCCAGTACTTC
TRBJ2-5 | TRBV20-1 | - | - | CSAKHQETQYF | TGCAGTGCTAAGCACCAAGAGACCCAGTACTTC
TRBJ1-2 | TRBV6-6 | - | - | CASSYSAQLDNYGYTF | TGTGCCAGCAGTTACTCGGCACAGCTAGATAACTATGGCTACACCTTC
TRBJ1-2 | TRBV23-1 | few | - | CASRGPLDGYGYTF | TGCGCCAGCAGGGGACCTCTCGACGGCTATGGCTACACCTTC
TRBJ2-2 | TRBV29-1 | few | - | CSVGGQRTGELFF | TGCAGCGTGGGGGGACAGAGAACCGGGGAGCTGTTTTTT
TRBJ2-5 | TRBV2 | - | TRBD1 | CASSPGTGGPLTQYF | TGTGCCAGCAGTCCCGGGACAGGGGGGCCTTTGACCCAGTACTTC
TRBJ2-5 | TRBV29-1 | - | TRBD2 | CSVEPWLAGFQETQYF | TGCAGCGTTGAGCCCTGGCTAGCGGGGTTCCAAGAGACCCAGTACTTC
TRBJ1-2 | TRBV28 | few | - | CASSLDWRGYTF | TGTGCCAGCAGTCTGGACTGGCGGGGCTACACCTTC
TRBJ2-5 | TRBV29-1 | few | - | CSVKHRSGETQYF | TGCAGCGTCAAACACAGGTCGGGAGAGACCCAGTACTTC
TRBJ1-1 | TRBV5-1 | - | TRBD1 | CASSRQGSGTEAFF | TGCGCCAGCAGCCGACAGGGATCGGGCACTGAAGCTTTCTTT
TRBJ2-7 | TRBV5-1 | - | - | CASSLGGTSHEQYF | TGCGCCAGCAGCTTGGGCGGCACTAGCCACGAGCAGTACTTC
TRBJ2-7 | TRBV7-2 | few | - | CASSLGRDWYEQYF | TGTGCCAGCAGCTTAGGGCGGGATTGGTACGAGCAGTACTTC
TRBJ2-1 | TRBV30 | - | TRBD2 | CAWSPGLAGRGEQFF | TGTGCCTGGAGCCCGGGACTAGCGGGGAGGGGTGAGCAGTTCTTC
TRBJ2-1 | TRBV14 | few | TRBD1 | CASSPNRGPYNEQFF | TGTGCCAGCAGCCCAAACAGGGGACCATACAATGAGCAGTTCTTC
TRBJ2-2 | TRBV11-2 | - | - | CASSSDTGELFF | TGTGCCAGCAGCTCCGACACCGGGGAGCTGTTTTTT
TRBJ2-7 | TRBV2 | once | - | CASSRTQLSYEQYF | TGTGCCAGCAGTCGGACACAGCTTTCCTACGAGCAGTACTTC
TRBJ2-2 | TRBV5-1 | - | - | CASSLAGLNTGELFF | TGCGCCAGCAGCTTAGCAGGGTTGAACACCGGGGAGCTGTTTTTT
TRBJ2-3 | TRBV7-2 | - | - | CASSLGTGDTQYF | TGTGCCAGCAGCTTAGGAACGGGGGATACGCAGTATTTT
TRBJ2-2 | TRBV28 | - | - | CASSLGGLLTGELFF | TGTGCCAGCAGTCTAGGAGGACTCCTTACCGGGGAGCTGTTTTTT
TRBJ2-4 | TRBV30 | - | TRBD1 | CAFTTGDIQYF | TGTGCCTTCACGACAGGGGACATTCAGTACTTC
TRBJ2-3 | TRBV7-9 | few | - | CASSPRTGTYTQYF | TGTGCCAGCAGCCCCCGGACTGGCACGTATACGCAGTATTTT
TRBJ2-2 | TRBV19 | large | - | CATTDQNTGELFF | TGTGCCACGACAGATCAGAACACCGGGGAGCTGTTTTTT
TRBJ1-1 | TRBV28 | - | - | CASGQTLSEAFF | TGTGCCAGCGGGCAGACCCTATCTGAAGCTTTCTTT